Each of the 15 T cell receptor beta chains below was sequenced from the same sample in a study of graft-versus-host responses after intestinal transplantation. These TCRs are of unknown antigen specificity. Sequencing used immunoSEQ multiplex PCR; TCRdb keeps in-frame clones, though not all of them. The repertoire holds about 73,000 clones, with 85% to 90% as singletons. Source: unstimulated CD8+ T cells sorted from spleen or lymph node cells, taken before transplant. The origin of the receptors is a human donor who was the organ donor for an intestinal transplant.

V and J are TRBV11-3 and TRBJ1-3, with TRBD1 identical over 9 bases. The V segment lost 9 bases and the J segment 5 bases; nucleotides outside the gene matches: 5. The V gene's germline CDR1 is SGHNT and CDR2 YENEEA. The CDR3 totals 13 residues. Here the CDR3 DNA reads TGTGCCAGTCCGGGACAGGGCCGAAACACCATATATTTT. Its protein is CASPGQGRNTIYF.

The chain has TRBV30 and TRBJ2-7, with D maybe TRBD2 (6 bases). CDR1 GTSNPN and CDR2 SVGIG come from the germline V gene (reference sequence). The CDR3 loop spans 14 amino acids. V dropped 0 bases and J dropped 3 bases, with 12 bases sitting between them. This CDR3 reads CAWSVLGGNYEQYV. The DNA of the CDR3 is TGTGCCTGGAGTGTTTTGGGGGGAAACTACGAGCAGTACGTC.

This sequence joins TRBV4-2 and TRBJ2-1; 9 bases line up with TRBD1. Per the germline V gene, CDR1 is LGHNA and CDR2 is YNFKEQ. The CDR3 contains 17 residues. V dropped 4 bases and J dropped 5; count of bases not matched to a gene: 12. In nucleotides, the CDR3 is TGTGCCAGCAGCCCAATAATTAGACAGGGGGACAACAATGAGCAGTTCTTC. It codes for CASSPIIRQGDNNEQFF.

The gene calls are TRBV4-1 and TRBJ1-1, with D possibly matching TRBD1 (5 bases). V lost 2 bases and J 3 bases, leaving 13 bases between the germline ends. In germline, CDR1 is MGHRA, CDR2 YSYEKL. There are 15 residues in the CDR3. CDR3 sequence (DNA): TGCGCCAGCAGCCAATACCAAGCCAGGGACACTGAAGCTTTCTTT. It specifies CASSQYQARDTEAFF.

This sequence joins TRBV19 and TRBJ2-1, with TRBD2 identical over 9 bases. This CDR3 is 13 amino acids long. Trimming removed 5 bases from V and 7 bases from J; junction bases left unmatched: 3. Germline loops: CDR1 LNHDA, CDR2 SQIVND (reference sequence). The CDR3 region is CASSGAGGNEQFF. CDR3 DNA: TGTGCCAGTAGTGGGGCGGGGGGGAATGAGCAGTTCTTC.

CDR3 sequence (DNA): TGTGCCAGCAGCTTAGTCACGGGACAGGGCGCGTTCTTC. Its protein product is CASSLVTGQGAFF. The chain joins TRBV7-8 to TRBJ2-1; TRBD1 matches at 9 bases. The CDR3 length is 13 residues. The V gene's germline CDR1 is SGHVS and CDR2 FQNEAQ. The junction had 7 bases not matched to a gene; V was cut back by 1 base and J by 15 bases.

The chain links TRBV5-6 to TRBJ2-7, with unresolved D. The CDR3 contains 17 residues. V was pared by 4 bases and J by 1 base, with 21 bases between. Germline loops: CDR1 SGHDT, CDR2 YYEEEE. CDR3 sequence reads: CASSPGWAGLSSYEQYV. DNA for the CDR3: TGTGCCAGCAGCCCCGGCTGGGCAGGTCTCTCATCCTACGAGCAGTACGTC.

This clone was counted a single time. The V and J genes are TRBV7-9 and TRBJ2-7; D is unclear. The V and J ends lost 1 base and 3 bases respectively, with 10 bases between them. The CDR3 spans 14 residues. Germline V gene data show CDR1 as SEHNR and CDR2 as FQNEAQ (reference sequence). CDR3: CASSLEGTVYEQYV. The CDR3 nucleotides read TGTGCCAGCAGCTTAGAAGGTACAGTCTACGAGCAGTACGTC.

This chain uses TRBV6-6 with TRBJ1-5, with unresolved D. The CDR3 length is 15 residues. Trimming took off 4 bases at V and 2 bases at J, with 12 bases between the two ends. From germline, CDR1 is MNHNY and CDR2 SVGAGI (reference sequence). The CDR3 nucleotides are TGTGCCAGCAGTTTCGAGCCCGCTGGCAATCAGCCCCAGCATTTT. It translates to CASSFEPAGNQPQHF.

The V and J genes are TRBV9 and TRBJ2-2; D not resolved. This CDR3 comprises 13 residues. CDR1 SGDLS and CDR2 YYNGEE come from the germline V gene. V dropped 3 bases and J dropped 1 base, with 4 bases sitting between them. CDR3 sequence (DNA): TGTGCCAGCAGCGGAGTGAACACCGGGGAGCTGTTTTTT. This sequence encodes CASSGVNTGELFF. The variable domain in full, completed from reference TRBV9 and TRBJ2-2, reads DSGVTQTPKHLITATGQRVTLRCSPRSGDLSVYWYQQSLDQGLQFLIQYYNGEERAKGNILERFSAQQFPDLHSELNLSSLELGDSALYFCASSGVNTGELFFGEGSRLTVL.

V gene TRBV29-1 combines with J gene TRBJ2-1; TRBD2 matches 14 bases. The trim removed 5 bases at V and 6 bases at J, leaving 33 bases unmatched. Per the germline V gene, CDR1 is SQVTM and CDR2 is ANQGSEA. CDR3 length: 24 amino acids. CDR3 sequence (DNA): TGCAGCGTTCTCCCCCTTGGACCGGTGGGGACTAGCGGGGGCCGGCCTTCTCCGGGCAATGAGCAGTTCTTC. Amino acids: CSVLPLGPVGTSGGRPSPGNEQFF.

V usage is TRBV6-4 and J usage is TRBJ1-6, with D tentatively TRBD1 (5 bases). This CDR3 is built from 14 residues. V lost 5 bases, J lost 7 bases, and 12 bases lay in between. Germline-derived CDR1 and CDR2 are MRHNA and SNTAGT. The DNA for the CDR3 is TGTGCCAGCAGTAAGACAGTTTGGAATTCACCCCTCCACTTT. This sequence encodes CASSKTVWNSPLHF.

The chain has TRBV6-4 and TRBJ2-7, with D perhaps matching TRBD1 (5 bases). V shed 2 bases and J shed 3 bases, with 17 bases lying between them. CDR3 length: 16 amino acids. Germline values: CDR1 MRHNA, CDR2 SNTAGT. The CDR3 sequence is CASSDKKQVPYYEQYV. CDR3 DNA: TGTGCCAGCAGTGACAAGAAACAGGTACCCTACTACGAGCAGTACGTC.

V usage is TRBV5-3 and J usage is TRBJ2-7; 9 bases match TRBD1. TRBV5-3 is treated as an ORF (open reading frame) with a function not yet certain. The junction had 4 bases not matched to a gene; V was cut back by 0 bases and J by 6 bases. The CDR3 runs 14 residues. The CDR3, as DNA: TGTGCCAGAAGCTTGGACAGGGGGCTTTTCGAGCAGTACGTC. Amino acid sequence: CARSLDRGLFEQYV.

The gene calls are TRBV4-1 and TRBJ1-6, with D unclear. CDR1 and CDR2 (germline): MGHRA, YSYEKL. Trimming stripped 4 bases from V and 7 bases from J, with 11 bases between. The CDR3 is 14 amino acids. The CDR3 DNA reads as TGCGCCAGCAGCCTCGACGGACTCAATTCACCCCTCCACTTT. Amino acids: CASSLDGLNSPLHF.